This T cell receptor beta chain was documented in a study of cytomegalovirus exposure and HLA in healthy donors. As for the study in general: The roughly 130 validation repertoires, a later analysis reported, used the same platform as the roughly 660 repertoires from the first cohort.

TCRdb's table, derived via immunoSEQ multiplex PCR, lists solely in-frame clones and lacks some. The table includes about 180,000 clones, around 85% detected once. Germline V CDR1 and CDR2: SGHNT, YENEEA. The germline V and J ends were trimmed by 6 bases and 1 base, with 16 bases remaining between them. The CDR3 is made up of 16 amino acids. The chain couples TRBV11-3 to TRBJ1-5; a possible D gene is TRBD1 (6 bases). The sequence came from a young man in good health and CMV-seropositive. Material: PBMCs. The DNA for the CDR3 is TGTGCCAGCAGTTCGCAGGGGCGGGGGAGCAATCAGCCCCAGCATTTT. This encodes CASSSQGRGSNQPQHF. Using reference TRBV11-3 and TRBJ1-5 for the parts outside the CDR3, the full variable domain is EAGVVQSPRYKIIEKKQPVAFWCNPISGHNTLYWYLQNLGQGPELLIRYENEEAVDDSQLPKDRFSAERLKGVDSTLKIQPAELGDSAVYLCASSSQGRGSNQPQHFGDGTRLSIL.